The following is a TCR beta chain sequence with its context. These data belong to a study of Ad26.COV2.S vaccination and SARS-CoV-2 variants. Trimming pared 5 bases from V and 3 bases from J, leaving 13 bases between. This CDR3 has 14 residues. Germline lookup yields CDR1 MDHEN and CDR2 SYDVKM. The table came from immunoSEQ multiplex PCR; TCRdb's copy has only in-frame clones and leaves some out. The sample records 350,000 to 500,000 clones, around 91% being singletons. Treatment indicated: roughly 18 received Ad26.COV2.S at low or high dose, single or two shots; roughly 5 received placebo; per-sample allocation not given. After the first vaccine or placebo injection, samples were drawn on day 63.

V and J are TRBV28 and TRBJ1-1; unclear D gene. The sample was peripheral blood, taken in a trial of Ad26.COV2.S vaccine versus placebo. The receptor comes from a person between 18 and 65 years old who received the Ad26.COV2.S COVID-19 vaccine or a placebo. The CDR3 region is CASSERVRDTEAFF. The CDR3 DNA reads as TGTGCCAGCAGTGAGAGGGTGAGGGACACTGAAGCTTTCTTT.